What follows are 32 T cell receptor beta chains derived from one specimen sequenced in a study of OX40 agonist ivuxolimab in advanced cancers. Generated by immunoSEQ multiplex PCR, the TCRdb table keeps only in-frame clones and is missing some. The sample holds about 83,000 clones, about 81% seen once. Sample: CD4+ or CD8+ T cells sorted from blood, taken in a trial of the OX40 agonist ivuxolimab. Source of these receptors: an adult with an advanced solid tumor such as melanoma, head and neck, liver or kidney cancer.

This clone is a singleton in its sample. The rearrangement links TRBV10-3 to TRBJ1-5, with D unclear. The germline V and J ends were trimmed by 5 bases and 1 base, with 9 bases remaining between them. The germline CDR1 and CDR2 sequences are ENHRY and SYGVKD. The CDR3 loop spans 14 amino acids. The CDR3 here is CAISTQGSNQPQHF. The CDR3 DNA follows: TGTGCCATCAGTACACAAGGGAGCAATCAGCCCCAGCATTTT.

This sequence joins TRBV10-3 and TRBJ2-7, with TRBD1 identical over 7 bases. Germline CDR1 is ENHRY and CDR2 is SYGVKD. This CDR3 has 13 amino acids. Losses at the gene ends were 10 bases for V and 3 bases for J; bases not matched to a gene: 9. CDR3 nucleotide sequence: TGTGCCACCTCCCCAGGGACAGTCTACGAGCAGTACTTC. It codes for CATSPGTVYEQYF.

This clone was counted a single time. The chain uses TRBV7-2 and TRBJ2-2; tentative D call: TRBD1 (5 bases). With 2 bases removed from V and 4 bases from J, the gap between germline ends came to 11 bases. Per the germline V gene, CDR1 is SGHTA and CDR2 is FQGNSA. This CDR3 comprises 15 residues. The CDR3: CASSLQGAGTGELFF. CDR3 nucleotides: TGTGCCAGCAGCTTACAGGGTGCTGGCACCGGGGAGCTGTTTTTT.

The CDR3 nucleotides are TGCGCCAGCAGCCAAGGGCGAGGGGCCCCTGAAGCTTTCTTT. This encodes CASSQGRGAPEAFF. The chain couples TRBV4-1 to TRBJ1-1, with a weak D call TRBD1 (5 bases). V lost 1 base to trimming and J lost 6 bases, with 12 bases between them. Germline CDR1 MGHRA, CDR2 YSYEKL. CDR3 size: 14 residues.

J is TRBJ2-5 and V is TRBV9; 9 nucleotides agree with TRBD2. The CDR3 totals 14 residues. V lost 3 bases, J lost 5 bases, and 5 bases stayed unmatched. Germline V gene lookup returns CDR1 SGDLS and CDR2 YYNGEE. The CDR3 reads CASSALTSGETQYF. In nucleotides, the CDR3 is TGTGCCAGCAGCGCCCTAACTAGCGGGGAGACCCAGTACTTC.

The chain links TRBV4-1 to TRBJ2-4; 16 bases fit TRBD2. J was trimmed by 1 base and V by 6 bases; bases with no gene match: 6. The length of the CDR3 is 18 residues. Germline V gene lookup returns CDR1 MGHRA and CDR2 YSYEKL. CDR3 DNA sequence: TGCGCCAGCAGTCGGGGACTAGCGGGGGGGCCTGCCAAAAACATTCAGTACTTC. It specifies CASSRGLAGGPAKNIQYF.

The chain employs TRBV28 and TRBJ1-2; the match to TRBD1 covers 9 bases. The CDR3 spans 14 residues. The germline gives CDR1 MDHEN, CDR2 SYDVKM. V lost 8 bases, J lost 5 bases, and 9 bases stayed unmatched. CDR3 region: CASHRTGAVYGYTF. CDR3 in DNA: TGTGCCAGCCACCGGACAGGGGCCGTTTATGGCTACACCTTC.

The V and J genes are TRBV1 and TRBJ2-7. TRBV1 is an annotated pseudogene. This CDR3 spans 11 amino acids. The CDR3 DNA reads TGCACCAGCGGGGGTTCCTACGAGCAGTACTTC. Its protein product is CTSGGSYEQYF.

This clone has only a few counts. The chain joins TRBV6-5 to TRBJ1-4; no reliable D call. This CDR3 has 15 residues. CDR1 and CDR2 (germline): MNHEY, SVGAGI. Trimming removed 2 bases at V and 0 bases at J, with 7 bases between. In DNA form, the CDR3 reads TGTGCCAGCAGTTACGGAGTTGCAACTAATGAAAAACTGTTTTTT. It translates to CASSYGVATNEKLFF.

The chain couples TRBV7-9 to TRBJ1-2; 9 bases map to TRBD1. Germline CDR1 and CDR2: SEHNR and FQNEAQ (reference sequence). V lost 5 bases to trimming and J lost 1 base; unmatched junction nucleotides: 5. The CDR3 spans 15 residues. The CDR3 DNA is TGTGCCAGCAGCCCGGGACAGGGCCTTAACTATGGCTACACCTTC. Translating gives CASSPGQGLNYGYTF. Drawing the rest from reference TRBV7-9 and TRBJ1-2, the complete variable domain is DTGVSQNPRHKITKRGQNVTFRCDPISEHNRLYWYRQTLGQGPEFLTYFQNEAQLEKSRLLSDRFSAERPKGSFSTLEIQRTEQGDSAMYLCASSPGQGLNYGYTFGSGTRLTVV.

V gene TRBV30 combines with J gene TRBJ2-2; the D is unclear. The CDR3 spans 21 residues. The V gene lost 5 bases and the J gene lost 0 bases, with 31 bases spanning the gap. From germline, CDR1 is GTSNPN and CDR2 SVGIG (reference sequence). This chain's CDR3 is CAWPTTPGSQGLNPNTGELFF. The CDR3 region has the DNA TGTGCCTGGCCAACCACCCCCGGCTCACAAGGCCTAAACCCGAACACCGGGGAGCTGTTTTTT. Full variable domain (missing parts from reference TRBV30 and TRBJ2-2): SQTIHQWPATLVQPVGSPLSLECTVEGTSNPNLYWYRQAAGRGLQLLFYSVGIGQISSEVPQNLSASRPQDRQFILSSKKLLLSDSGFYLCAWPTTPGSQGLNPNTGELFFGEGSRLTVL.

This clone occurred once. The rearrangement joins TRBV18 to TRBJ1-1; 7 bases line up with TRBD1. V dropped 3 bases and J dropped 2; count of bases not matched to a gene: 3. Germline lookup yields CDR1 KGHSH and CDR2 LQKENI. CDR3 size: 14 residues. The CDR3, as DNA: TGTGCCAGCTCACCGGGACAGTTCAACACTGAAGCTTTCTTT. Encoded protein: CASSPGQFNTEAFF.

The J gene is TRBJ2-3, the V gene TRBV5-1; the D gene is possibly TRBD1 (5 bases). Per germline, CDR1 SGHRS and CDR2 YFSETQ. V lost 0 bases to trimming and J lost 4 bases, with 12 bases between them. The CDR3 totals 15 residues. CDR3 sequence (DNA): TGCGCCAGCAGCTTGGCCACACAGGTGGCAGATACGCAGTATTTT. Translation: CASSLATQVADTQYF.

V and J are TRBV5-6 and TRBJ2-5; D is unclear. V was trimmed by 0 bases and J by 1 base, leaving 4 bases between them. CDR1 and CDR2 (germline): SGHDT, YYEEEE. The CDR3 is made up of 13 amino acids. The CDR3 is CASSLVAQETQYF. The CDR3 DNA reads TGTGCCAGCAGCTTGGTGGCCCAAGAGACCCAGTACTTC.

The sample holds a few counts of this clone. The chain joins TRBV7-9 to TRBJ1-3; D gene uncertain. In germline, CDR1 is SEHNR, CDR2 FQNEAQ (reference sequence). The CDR3 extends over 12 amino acids. Trimming stripped 2 bases from V and 6 bases from J, with 5 bases between. CDR3 protein: CASSLIENTIYF. CDR3 nucleotides: TGTGCCAGCAGCTTAATCGAAAACACCATATATTTT.

The V gene is TRBV6-1, the J gene TRBJ2-7; 12 bases agree with TRBD2. CDR3 length: 13 amino acids. The germline V gene encodes CDR1 MNHNS and CDR2 SASEGT. After removal of 6 bases from V and 12 bases from J, the junction contained 9 bases not matched to a gene. The CDR3 loop reads CASRTSGGPSTYF. CDR3 nucleotide sequence: TGTGCCAGCAGAACTAGCGGGGGGCCCTCTACGTACTTC.

This sequence joins TRBV5-1 and TRBJ2-6, with TRBD1 as a possible D gene (6 bases). V was shortened by 2 bases and J by 1 base, with 10 bases between the two germline ends. The germline V gene encodes CDR1 SGHRS and CDR2 YFSETQ. CDR3 length: 16 residues. The CDR3 loop reads CASSFRGTSGANVLTF. For the CDR3, the DNA is TGCGCCAGCAGCTTCAGGGGAACGTCTGGGGCCAACGTCCTGACTTTC.

The chain joins TRBV6-6 to TRBJ1-2, with TRBD1 matching 10 bases. Germline V gene data show CDR1 as MNHNY and CDR2 as SVGAGI (reference sequence). V dropped 6 bases and J dropped 5; count of bases not matched to a gene: 9. This CDR3 region has 15 residues. CDR3 residues: CASSPRQGAGYGYTF. In nucleotides, the CDR3 is TGTGCCAGCAGCCCACGACAGGGGGCGGGATATGGCTACACCTTC.

This clone came up once. This chain joins TRBV5-1 and TRBJ2-6; maybe TRBD1 (6 bases). Trimming removed 4 bases from V and 4 bases from J, with 12 bases in between. In germline, CDR1 is SGHRS, CDR2 YFSETQ. The CDR3 sequence is 15 residues long. CDR3 in amino acids: CASSTGSPGANVLTF. DNA of the CDR3: TGCGCCAGCAGCACAGGGTCCCCCGGGGCCAACGTCCTGACTTTC.

The V call is TRBV7-6, the J call TRBJ2-1, with 13 bases identical to TRBD2. V lost 5 bases, J lost 10 bases, and 11 bases stayed unmatched. The length of the CDR3 is 16 residues. The germline V gene has CDR1 SGHVS and CDR2 FNYEAQ. CDR3 coding DNA: TGTGCCAGCAGCCGAACTAGCGGGGGGGCCCTAGGGGAGCAGTTCTTC. It is translated as CASSRTSGGALGEQFF.

This chain links TRBV5-4 with TRBJ2-2; D gene ambiguous. From germline, CDR1 is SGHNT and CDR2 YYREEE (reference sequence). The CDR3 is 13 amino acids. The V end was cut by 2 bases, the J end by 7 bases, with 9 bases between. The CDR3 protein is CASSFELVGELFF. The CDR3 coding sequence is TGTGCCAGCAGCTTTGAATTAGTCGGGGAGCTGTTTTTT. The full variable domain, in which reference TRBV5-4 and TRBJ2-2 provide the parts outside the CDR3, is ETGVTQSPTHLIKTRGQQVTLRCSSQSGHNTVSWYQQALGQGPQFIFQYYREEENGRGNFPPRFSGLQFPNYSSELNVNALELDDSALYLCASSFELVGELFFGEGSRLTVL.

This clone showed up just a few times. The V and J genes are TRBV19 and TRBJ1-2; D unresolved. Germline V gene sequence: CDR1 LNHDA, CDR2 SQIVND (reference sequence). This CDR3 contains 12 residues. V was clipped by 5 bases and J by 8 bases, with 12 bases between them. The CDR3 coding sequence is TGTGCCAGTAGTCCCGGGTTACGAGGCTACACCTTC. Its translation is CASSPGLRGYTF.

The rearrangement joins TRBV5-1 to TRBJ2-5, with 11 bases matching TRBD2. This CDR3 contains 14 residues. After removal of 4 bases from V and 8 bases from J, the junction contained 7 bases not matched to a gene. Looked up from germline, CDR1 is SGHRS and CDR2 is YFSETQ. The CDR3 loop is CASSPRLAGTTQYF. The CDR3 DNA follows: TGCGCCAGCAGCCCCCGACTAGCGGGGACCACCCAGTACTTC.

The chain uses TRBV30 and TRBJ1-1; TRBD1 might be the D (6 bases). CDR1 is GTSNPN, CDR2 SVGIG, per germline (reference sequence). This CDR3 is 14 amino acids long. Trimming stripped 2 bases from V and 5 bases from J, with 15 bases between. CDR3 amino acids: CAWSLIGGRTEAFF. CDR3 nucleotide sequence: TGTGCCTGGAGTCTAATCGGGGGCAGGACTGAAGCTTTCTTT.

This chain links TRBV29-1 with TRBJ1-4, with TRBD1 identical over 10 bases. J gave up 7 bases and V 6 bases, and 5 bases lay outside the gene matches. Looked up from germline, CDR1 is SQVTM and CDR2 is ANQGSEA. The CDR3 covers 13 residues. CDR3 in DNA: TGCAGCGTGACAGGGGGCAGGGCTGAAAAACTGTTTTTT. Protein: CSVTGGRAEKLFF.

V gene TRBV19 combines with J gene TRBJ2-7; a possible D gene is TRBD2 (5 bases). The germline V gene has CDR1 LNHDA and CDR2 SQIVND (reference sequence). The length of the CDR3 is 14 residues. Trimming cost V 0 bases and J 1 base, with 7 bases left between them. Written as DNA, the CDR3 is TGTGCCAGTAGTATAGACCAGCGGTCCTACGAGCAGTACTTC. This gives the protein CASSIDQRSYEQYF. Full variable domain (outside the CDR3, taken from reference TRBV19 and TRBJ2-7): DGGITQSPKYLFRKEGQNVTLSCEQNLNHDAMYWYRQDPGQGLRLIYYSQIVNDFQKGDIAEGYSVSREKKESFPLTVTSAQKNPTAFYLCASSIDQRSYEQYFGPGTRLTVT.

J is TRBJ2-1 and V is TRBV11-2; D perhaps matches TRBD1 (6 bases). Per germline, CDR1 SGHAT and CDR2 FQNNGV. V lost 5 bases and J 7 bases, leaving 12 bases between the germline ends. This CDR3 is built from 13 residues. CDR3 residues: CASSPGQPNEQFF. The CDR3, as DNA: TGTGCCAGCAGCCCAGGACAGCCGAATGAGCAGTTCTTC.

This rearrangement joins TRBV2 to TRBJ2-3; 8 nucleotides agree with TRBD2. CDR3 length: 16 residues. V gave up 2 bases and J gave up 5 bases; unmatched junction bases: 9. Germline V gene data show CDR1 as SNHLY and CDR2 as FYNNEI. The CDR3 spells CASSENSAGAGDTQYF. CDR3 in DNA: TGTGCCAGCAGTGAAAACTCAGCGGGGGCGGGAGATACGCAGTATTTT.

V is TRBV12-2 and J is TRBJ1-5. TRBV12-2 is listed as a pseudogene. This CDR3 has 15 residues. CDR3 amino acids: CASRNRDCLNQPQHF. The DNA of the CDR3 is TGTGCAAGTCGCAACCGGGACTGTCTCAATCAGCCCCAGCATTTT.

The chain employs TRBV9 and TRBJ1-2; D is undetermined. Looked up from germline, CDR1 is SGDLS and CDR2 is YYNGEE. CDR3 length: 14 residues. V was clipped by 0 bases and J by 4 bases, with 10 bases between them. The CDR3 region is CASSVALEGYGYTF. The CDR3, as DNA: TGTGCCAGCAGCGTAGCTTTGGAGGGCTATGGCTACACCTTC. The full variable domain, in which reference TRBV9 and TRBJ1-2 provide the parts outside the CDR3, is DSGVTQTPKHLITATGQRVTLRCSPRSGDLSVYWYQQSLDQGLQFLIQYYNGEERAKGNILERFSAQQFPDLHSELNLSSLELGDSALYFCASSVALEGYGYTFGSGTRLTVV.

The V and J genes are TRBV7-6 and TRBJ2-2; D remains unclear. Deletions cut 4 bases from V and 1 base from J, with 7 bases between. The V gene's germline CDR1 is SGHVS and CDR2 FNYEAQ. CDR3 size: 14 residues. CDR3 in amino acids: CASSSWGNTGELFF. The CDR3, as DNA: TGTGCCAGCAGCTCGTGGGGGAACACCGGGGAGCTGTTTTTT.

J is TRBJ2-7 and V is TRBV6-5, with unresolved D. This CDR3 spans 11 amino acids. V dropped 8 bases and J dropped 6 bases, with 11 bases sitting between them. The germline CDR1 and CDR2 sequences are MNHEY and SVGAGI. The CDR3 DNA follows: TGTGCCAGCCATGGCGGATCCGAGCAGTACTTC. It specifies CASHGGSEQYF.